The 16 T cell receptor beta chains reported below all come from one sample, sequenced in a study of neurological immune-mediated disorders. One entry per CDR3 protein, called by TCRdb with MiXCR from the 5' RACE reads. The data hold 25,000 to 35,000 distinct CDR3 sequences, with more than 1.3% observed a single time. Sequenced material: PBMCs. The receptors originated from a woman aged 25 to 39 with multiple sclerosis.

This clonotype occurred many times. This chain joins TRBV18 and TRBJ2-1; D is ambiguous. The germline V gene encodes CDR1 KGHSH and CDR2 LQKENI. This CDR3 region has 14 residues. V shed 4 bases and J shed 7 bases, with 14 bases lying between them. CDR3 region: CASSLDLGGNEQFF. The CDR3 nucleotides are TGTGCCAGCTCACTGGACCTGGGTGGGAATGAGCAGTTCTTC.

This clonotype has at least ten counts. Mismatch with germline at one junction end may stem from a read error. This CDR3 is CASSLTTDTQYF. In nucleotides, the CDR3 is TGTGCCAGCAGCTTAACTACAGATACGCAGTATTTT. This sequence joins TRBV5-1 and TRBJ2-3; no clear D gene. Germline V lookup: CDR1 SGHRS, CDR2 YFSETQ. CDR3 length equals 12 residues.

This clonotype was seen ten or more times. This chain joins TRBV5-1 and TRBJ2-7; no definite D call. The CDR3 is 14 residues long. The V and J ends lost 4 bases and 3 bases respectively, with 14 bases between them. The germline V gene has CDR1 SGHRS and CDR2 YFSETQ. The CDR3 here is CASSTSPPIYEQYF. As DNA, the CDR3 is TGCGCCAGCAGCACCTCCCCACCGATCTACGAGCAGTACTTC.

This clonotype was seen ten or more times. V gene TRBV20-1 combines with J gene TRBJ2-1; no definite D call. V gave up 6 bases and J gave up 3 bases, with 9 bases separating them. CDR1 is DFQATT, CDR2 SNEGSKA, per germline (reference sequence). CDR3 length equals 12 residues. CDR3 in DNA: TGCAGTGCCCCGCTACGCTACAATGAGCAGTTCTTC. Translated: CSAPLRYNEQFF.

This clonotype was counted many times. The gene calls are TRBV5-1 and TRBJ2-5; D not certain. This CDR3 contains 12 residues. In germline, CDR1 is SGHRS, CDR2 YFSETQ. V gave up 2 bases and J gave up 1 base, with 3 bases separating them. The CDR3 sequence is CASSFTQETQYF. CDR3 DNA sequence: TGCGCCAGCAGCTTTACCCAAGAGACCCAGTACTTC.

This clonotype was seen ten or more times. Germline and junction disagree at one end, which may indicate a read error. The CDR3 nucleotides read TGTGCCAGCAGGTTAGGAGGGGACCCGGGGAACACTGAAGCTTTCTTT. Residues: CASRLGGDPGNTEAFF. The rearrangement joins TRBV7-9 to TRBJ1-1; TRBD1 is a possible D gene (5 bases). The CDR3 covers 16 residues. CDR1 and CDR2 (germline): SEHNR, FQNEAQ (reference sequence).

This clonotype has a count of ten or more. This chain joins TRBV6-2 or TRBV6-3 and TRBJ2-3, with D perhaps given as TRBD1 or TRBD2 (6 bases each). This CDR3 has 12 amino acids. Germline CDR1 and CDR2: MNHEY and SVGEGT. V dropped 8 bases and J dropped 6 bases, with 12 bases sitting between them. The CDR3 region is CASRGPIDTQYF. DNA for the CDR3: TGTGCCAGCCGGGGGCCGATTGATACGCAGTATTTT.

This clonotype came up many times. The CDR3 nucleotides are TGCAGTGCTCCCACAGGGCGAGTAGTCACTGAAGCTTTCTTT. It yields the protein CSAPTGRVVTEAFF. The chain is built from TRBV20-1 and TRBJ1-1; D possibly corresponds to TRBD1 (6 bases). The CDR3 contains 14 residues. V was pared by 5 bases and J by 4 bases, with 17 bases between. Germline lookup yields CDR1 DFQATT and CDR2 SNEGSKA (reference sequence).

Ten or more counts support this clonotype. J is TRBJ1-1 and V is TRBV6-2 or TRBV6-3, with TRBD1 matching 10 bases. CDR1 and CDR2 from the germline V gene are MNHEY and SVGEGT. This CDR3 has 14 amino acids. V lost 6 bases, J lost 4 bases, and 5 bases stayed unmatched. This CDR3 is CASRPGQGVTEAFF. The DNA of the CDR3 is TGTGCCAGCAGACCCGGACAGGGGGTCACTGAAGCTTTCTTT.

This clonotype was counted at least ten times. J is TRBJ1-4 and V is TRBV21-1. TRBV21-1 is termed a pseudogene. The CDR3 covers 11 residues. This CDR3 reads CASSNPEKLFF. The CDR3 coding sequence is TGTGCCAGCAGCAACCCGGAAAAACTGTTTTTT.

This clonotype was seen at least ten times. The chain links TRBV3-1 to TRBJ1-5; TRBD1 is a possible D gene (5 bases). Germline CDR1 and CDR2: LGHDT and YNNKEL (reference sequence). Trimming pared 4 bases from V and 1 base from J, leaving 8 bases between. The CDR3 extends over 14 amino acids. As DNA, the CDR3 is TGTGCCAGCAGCCGAGACAGAAGCAATCAGCCCCAGCATTTT. Translated: CASSRDRSNQPQHF.

This clonotype was observed at least ten times. V is TRBV2 and J is TRBJ1-2, with unresolved D. This CDR3 is 12 amino acids long. The V and J ends lost 4 bases and 4 bases respectively, with 7 bases between them. CDR1 is SNHLY and CDR2 is FYNNEI in the germline V gene. CDR3 protein: CASSAGVYGYTF. CDR3 sequence (DNA): TGTGCCAGCAGTGCAGGCGTCTATGGCTACACCTTC.

This clonotype was counted at least ten times. The chain has TRBV28 and TRBJ2-3; D may be TRBD1 or TRBD2 (5 bases each). This CDR3 comprises 11 residues. The germline V gene has CDR1 MDHEN and CDR2 SYDVKM. The germline V and J ends were trimmed by 7 bases and 11 bases, with 13 bases remaining between them. The CDR3 DNA reads as TGTGCCAGCACTACCGGGACCTGGCAGTATTTT. Its translation is CASTTGTWQYF.

This clonotype appeared many times. The chain uses TRBV7-2 and TRBJ2-7; the D is unclear. Germline lookup yields CDR1 SGHTA and CDR2 FQGNSA. Trimming took off 4 bases at V and 3 bases at J, with 7 bases between the two ends. The CDR3 sequence is 12 residues long. The DNA for the CDR3 is TGTGCCAGCAGCTCCGGCGTCTACGAGCAGTACTTC. Its protein product is CASSSGVYEQYF.

This clonotype was picked up many times. The rearrangement joins TRBV20-1 to TRBJ1-5, with no clear D. The CDR3 runs to 12 residues. Germline-derived CDR1 and CDR2 are DFQATT and SNEGSKA (reference sequence). The germline V and J ends were trimmed by 1 base and 0 bases, with 1 base remaining between them. DNA of the CDR3: TGCAGTGCTAGAGGTAGCAATCAGCCCCAGCATTTT. Encoded protein: CSARGSNQPQHF.

This clonotype appeared many times. The V call is TRBV20-1, the J call TRBJ2-1; D call uncertain. The germline V gene has CDR1 DFQATT and CDR2 SNEGSKA (reference sequence). CDR3 length: 11 residues. V was pared by 5 bases and J by 3 bases, with 5 bases between. The CDR3 loop reads CSASVYNEQFF. CDR3 DNA sequence: TGCAGTGCTTCGGTCTACAATGAGCAGTTCTTC.